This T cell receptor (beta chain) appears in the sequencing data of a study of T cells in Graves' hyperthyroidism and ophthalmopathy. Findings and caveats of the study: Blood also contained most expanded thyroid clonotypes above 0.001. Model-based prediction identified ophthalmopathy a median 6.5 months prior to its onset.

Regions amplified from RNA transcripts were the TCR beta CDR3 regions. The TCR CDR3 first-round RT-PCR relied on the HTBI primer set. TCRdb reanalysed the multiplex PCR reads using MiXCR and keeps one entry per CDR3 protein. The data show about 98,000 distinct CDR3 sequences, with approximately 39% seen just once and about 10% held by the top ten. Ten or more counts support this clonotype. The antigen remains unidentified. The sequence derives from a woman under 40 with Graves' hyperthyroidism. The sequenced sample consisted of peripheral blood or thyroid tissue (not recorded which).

The CDR3 bases are TGTGCCAGCAGCCTTTCCCCAACGGTGGAGTACTTC. Translated, it gives CASSLSPTVEYF. The genes are TRBV5-8 and TRBJ2-7; D ambiguous. The CDR3 length is 12 residues. The V and J ends lost 4 bases and 11 bases respectively, with 16 bases between them. Germline lookup yields CDR1 SGHTS and CDR2 YDEGEE.